The 32 T cell receptor beta chains below come from one sample, sequenced in a study of T cell repertoires in cytomegalovirus infection (dated by TCRdb to 2018 to 2020). Sequencing was carried out with an Illumina HiSeq 1500. The raw public data were reprocessed by TCRdb itself: fastp quality trimming at Q25, MiXCR clonotype calling, in-frame beta chains only. Entries are consolidated by CDR3 protein sequence, retaining the most common genes and DNA. A total of approximately 320,000 distinct CDR3 sequences appear in this sample, roughly 9.5% of them only once. The top ten clones comprise 3.5% to 4.5% of the sample. Sample: PBMCs. These receptors all stem from a human donor in good health (CMV status not recorded). Some clones in this sample may be carry-over from other donors' samples.

The chain employs TRBV23-1 and TRBJ2-3, with TRBD1 matching over 8 bases. TRBV23-1 is an ORF for which the function is uncertain. The CDR3 runs 15 residues. The V gene end was trimmed by 6 bases and the J gene end by 6 bases; junction bases not matched to a gene: 11. CDR3 DNA sequence: TGCGCCAGCAGGACGGACAGGGACGACGTGGATACGCAGTATTTT. Translation: CASRTDRDDVDTQYF.

This clonotype occurred a few times. This sequence joins TRBV6-2 or TRBV6-3 and TRBJ2-1; tentative D call: TRBD2 (6 bases). The V and J ends lost 0 bases and 4 bases respectively, with 16 bases between them. The CDR3 extends over 17 amino acids. CDR1 and CDR2 from the germline V gene are MNHEY and SVGEGT. CDR3 nucleotides: TGTGCCAGCAGTTACTCGGAGGCGGGACCCTTATACAATGAGCAGTTCTTC. It specifies CASSYSEAGPLYNEQFF.

There are many counts of this clonotype. The genes are TRBV7-2 and TRBJ2-3, with 13 bases matching TRBD2. V dropped 5 bases and J dropped 1; count of bases not matched to a gene: 15. Germline CDR1 and CDR2: SGHTA and FQGNSA. The CDR3 is 20 amino acids. CDR3 region: CASSTRTSGGLGRRTDTQYF. In DNA form, the CDR3 reads TGTGCCAGCAGCACTCGGACTAGCGGGGGCCTCGGGAGACGCACAGATACGCAGTATTTT.

The chain carries TRBV25-1 and TRBJ1-2; D remains ambiguous. Germline CDR1 reads MGHDK; CDR2 reads SYGVNS. The V gene lost 4 bases and the J gene lost 8 bases, with 11 bases spanning the gap. The CDR3 has 12 amino acids. The DNA of the CDR3 is TGTGCCAGCAGTGGGGAGATCCGGGGCTACACCTTC. Protein product: CASSGEIRGYTF.

The chain employs TRBV4-1 and TRBJ2-7; D is possibly TRBD1 (6 bases). The germline gives CDR1 MGHRA, CDR2 YSYEKL. V lost 1 base and J 6 bases, leaving 13 bases between the germline ends. This CDR3 is 14 amino acids long. CDR3 nucleotides: TGCGCCAGCAGCCAAGCCCAGGGGAAGGCCGAGCAGTACTTC. It specifies CASSQAQGKAEQYF.

This sequence joins TRBV6-1 and TRBJ1-6, with unresolved D. This CDR3 is built from 15 residues. V lost 7 bases, J lost 8 bases, and 18 bases lay in between. From germline, CDR1 is MNHNS and CDR2 SASEGT. CDR3 loop: CASTLGGPPDSPLHF. The CDR3 nucleotides read TGTGCCAGCACCCTGGGCGGGCCCCCGGATTCACCCCTCCACTTT.

This chain links TRBV10-3 with TRBJ1-1; D gene uncertain. V lost 6 bases and J lost 3, with 14 bases in between. The CDR3 is 14 amino acids. Germline V gene data show CDR1 as ENHRY and CDR2 as SYGVKD. The CDR3, as DNA: TGTGCCATCAGCTTCAGTGGGTCGGACACTGAAGCTTTCTTT. It specifies CAISFSGSDTEAFF.

This clonotype came up a few times. The genes are TRBV10-3 and TRBJ2-1, with D possibly matching TRBD1 (6 bases). Per germline, CDR1 ENHRY and CDR2 SYGVKD. The CDR3 totals 14 residues. The V end lost 6 bases, the J end lost 5 bases, and 14 bases lay between the germline ends. CDR3 region: CAISPRDTHNEQFF. CDR3 DNA: TGTGCCATCAGCCCCCGGGACACCCACAATGAGCAGTTCTTC.

This clonotype was found a few times. The rearrangement uses TRBV30 and TRBJ2-7; D unclear. In germline, CDR1 is GTSNPN, CDR2 SVGIG (reference sequence). The CDR3 is made up of 12 amino acids. V was clipped by 2 bases and J by 1 base, with 6 bases between them. The CDR3 DNA follows: TGTGCCTGGAGTAAACAGTCCTACGAGCAGTACTTC. Translating gives CAWSKQSYEQYF. The entire variable domain, with the rest obtained from reference TRBV30 and TRBJ2-7, is as follows: SQTIHQWPATLVQPVGSPLSLECTVEGTSNPNLYWYRQAAGRGLQLLFYSVGIGQISSEVPQNLSASRPQDRQFILSSKKLLLSDSGFYLCAWSKQSYEQYFGPGTRLTVT.

Details on this clonotype: A much larger clonotype is one base distant, so this may be a read error. The V and J genes are TRBV7-2 and TRBJ1-3; D is ambiguous. This CDR3 has 14 amino acids. Germline V lookup: CDR1 SGHTA, CDR2 FQGNSA. The CDR3: CASSPRTSENTIYF. The DNA of the CDR3 is TGTGCCAGCAGCCCTAGGACGTCTGAAAACACCATATATTTT.

This clonotype was picked up many times. The V call is TRBV4-1, the J call TRBJ1-4, with 7 bases lining up with TRBD1. This CDR3 has 17 residues. With 0 bases clipped from V and 6 bases from J, the junction kept 10 bases outside the gene matches. Germline V gives CDR1 MGHRA, CDR2 YSYEKL. The CDR3 is CASSQEELRGRDEKLFF. In DNA form, the CDR3 reads TGCGCCAGCAGCCAAGAGGAATTAAGGGGGCGGGATGAAAAACTGTTTTTT.

There are many counts of this clonotype. The V gene is TRBV7-2, the J gene TRBJ2-3, with D unresolved. Between the trimmed V and J ends, which lost 5 bases and 1 base, there was a span of 13 bases. Germline CDR1 SGHTA, CDR2 FQGNSA. The CDR3 has 15 residues. The CDR3 here is CASSRERSGTDTQYF. As DNA, the CDR3 is TGTGCCAGCAGCCGCGAAAGATCAGGCACAGATACGCAGTATTTT.

This clonotype was counted at least ten times. V and J are TRBV7-9 and TRBJ1-2; 7 bases line up with TRBD1. V dropped 1 base and J dropped 7; count of bases not matched to a gene: 3. This CDR3 comprises 13 residues. Germline values: CDR1 SEHNR, CDR2 FQNEAQ (reference sequence). Here the CDR3 reads CASSLVQGSGYTF. CDR3 coding DNA: TGTGCCAGCAGCTTAGTACAGGGGAGTGGCTACACCTTC.

The V and J genes are TRBV18 and TRBJ2-1, with 14 bases fitting TRBD2. The CDR3 is 15 amino acids. V was pared by 3 bases and J by 6 bases, with 1 base of the junction left unmatched. Germline V gives CDR1 KGHSH, CDR2 LQKENI. CDR3 bases: TGTGCCAGCTCACCGACTAGCGGGAGGGTCAATGAGCAGTTCTTC. It is translated as CASSPTSGRVNEQFF.

In this sample, this clonotype turned up many times. CDR3 in DNA: TGTGCCAGCATTCGGGCTCATGGCTACGAGCAGTACTTC. It yields the protein CASIRAHGYEQYF. This chain links TRBV12-3 or TRBV12-4 with TRBJ2-7; no definite D call. Trimming cost V 7 bases and J 3 bases, with 13 bases left between them. The CDR3 runs to 13 residues.

This clonotype was seen repeatedly, ten times or more. The chain uses TRBV20-1 and TRBJ1-1; no clear D gene. This CDR3 is 12 amino acids long. V dropped 4 bases and J dropped 5 bases, with 11 bases sitting between them. CDR1 and CDR2 (germline): DFQATT, SNEGSKA (reference sequence). The CDR3 loop is CSAIKGETEAFF. The CDR3 DNA follows: TGCAGTGCTATTAAGGGCGAGACTGAAGCTTTCTTT.

This clonotype was recorded at least ten times. The V and J genes are TRBV7-9 and TRBJ2-3, with D tentatively TRBD1 or TRBD2 (6 bases each). V was cut by 3 bases and J by 1 base, with 17 bases left in between. Germline V gene data show CDR1 as SEHNR and CDR2 as FQNEAQ (reference sequence). The CDR3 spans 17 residues. In DNA form, the CDR3 reads TGTGCCAGCAGCTTCACGGGGGCAGGACGGGGCACAGATACGCAGTATTTT. Protein sequence: CASSFTGAGRGTDTQYF.

The rearrangement uses TRBV2 and TRBJ1-6; D uncertain. This CDR3 is built from 16 residues. Trimming left V 6 bases short and J 8 bases short, with 20 bases between. CDR1 and CDR2 (germline): SNHLY, FYNNEI. This chain's CDR3 is CASSPPGSGRDSPLHF. The DNA for the CDR3 is TGTGCCAGCAGCCCCCCGGGTTCGGGGAGAGATTCACCCCTCCACTTT.

Ten or more counts support this clonotype. The rearrangement links TRBV28 to TRBJ2-3; the D is unclear. Germline V lookup: CDR1 MDHEN, CDR2 SYDVKM. Trimming took off 7 bases at V and 0 bases at J, with 14 bases between the two ends. The CDR3 spans 15 residues. CDR3 sequence (DNA): TGTGCCAGCAACCTAAGGGATGCTAGCACAGATACGCAGTATTTT. Translating gives CASNLRDASTDTQYF.

The V and J genes are TRBV29-1 and TRBJ2-1, with 8 positions matching TRBD2. After removal of 5 bases from V and 8 bases from J, the junction contained 5 bases not matched to a gene. Germline V gene lookup returns CDR1 SQVTM and CDR2 ANQGSEA. This CDR3 is built from 12 residues. Here the CDR3 reads CSVSGTRDEQFF. CDR3 bases: TGCAGCGTTAGTGGGACTAGGGATGAGCAGTTCTTC.

This clonotype has a handful of counts. This chain connects TRBV7-9 to TRBJ2-1; tentatively, D is TRBD2 (5 bases). The CDR3 is 15 residues long. Germline CDR1 and CDR2: SEHNR and FQNEAQ (reference sequence). The V gene lost 3 bases and the J gene lost 3 bases, with 12 bases spanning the gap. In DNA, the CDR3 is TGTGCCAGCAGCTTTCCGGGTCGGGGCTACAATGAGCAGTTCTTC. It specifies CASSFPGRGYNEQFF.

The table lists this clonotype with a few counts. This sequence joins TRBV7-2 and TRBJ2-5, with D unclear. This CDR3 has 12 amino acids. The V end lost 5 bases, the J end lost 5 bases, and 9 bases lay between the germline ends. Germline V gene data show CDR1 as SGHTA and CDR2 as FQGNSA. CDR3 nucleotide sequence: TGTGCCAGCAGCATAGACCGGGAGACCCAGTACTTC. Protein: CASSIDRETQYF.

Comments on this clonotype: This sequence may be a read error, since a much larger clone differs from it by one base. V gene TRBV7-2 combines with J gene TRBJ2-2, with 9 bases fitting TRBD1. CDR3 length equals 15 residues. CDR1 and CDR2 from the germline V gene are SGHTA and FQGNSA. CDR3 region: CAGSWDRVNTGELFF. CDR3 coding DNA: TGTGCCGGCAGCTGGGACAGGGTGAACACCGGGGAGCTGTTTTTT.

The chain employs TRBV7-8 and TRBJ1-1, with D maybe TRBD1 (5 bases). With 4 bases removed from V and 1 base from J, the gap between germline ends came to 13 bases. CDR3 size: 15 residues. Germline lookup yields CDR1 SGHVS and CDR2 FQNEAQ. DNA for the CDR3: TGTGCCAGCAGCTGGCGGGGGGGGTGGAACACTGAAGCTTTCTTT. This gives the protein CASSWRGGWNTEAFF. The complete variable domain, with remaining parts taken from reference TRBV7-8 and TRBJ1-1, reads GAGVSQSPRYKVAKRGQDVALRCDPISGHVSLFWYQQALGQGPEFLTYFQNEAQLDKSGLPSDRFFAERPEGSVSTLKIQRTQQEDSAVYLCASSWRGGWNTEAFFGQGTRLTVV.

V is TRBV7-2 and J is TRBJ2-5; 9 bases align to TRBD1. V lost 5 bases to trimming and J lost 4 bases; unmatched junction nucleotides: 14. CDR3 size: 17 residues. Germline lookup yields CDR1 SGHTA and CDR2 FQGNSA. The CDR3 nucleotides are TGTGCCAGCAGCCTATACGCCTTACCGGGACAGGGAGAGACCCAGTACTTC. Residues: CASSLYALPGQGETQYF.

The table lists this clonotype with a few counts. The chain combines TRBV25-1 with TRBJ2-6, with a possible D match to TRBD2 (7 bases). CDR3 length: 16 amino acids. Per germline, CDR1 MGHDK and CDR2 SYGVNS. V was trimmed by 1 base and J by 2 bases, leaving 9 bases between them. CDR3 nucleotides: TGTGCCAGCAGTGAATTGGGGGGGCCTGGGGCCAACGTCCTGACTTTC. It specifies CASSELGGPGANVLTF.

This clonotype has more than one count but fewer than ten. This chain joins TRBV20-1 and TRBJ1-2, with 7 nucleotides matching TRBD1. Germline-derived CDR1 and CDR2 are DFQATT and SNEGSKA (reference sequence). CDR3 size: 13 residues. The V and J ends lost 5 bases and 8 bases, in that order; junction bases with no gene match: 11. CDR3 coding DNA: TGCAGTGCTGGTCAGGGGGGGGCGGAGGGCTACACCTTC. It is translated as CSAGQGGAEGYTF.

This clonotype was seen at least ten times. This chain connects TRBV7-2 to TRBJ1-2; D perhaps matches TRBD1 (6 bases). The V gene's germline CDR1 is SGHTA and CDR2 FQGNSA. V lost 5 bases to trimming and J lost 0 bases, with 13 bases between them. This CDR3 comprises 15 residues. The CDR3 is CASSPRGTTNYGYTF. DNA for the CDR3: TGTGCCAGCAGCCCGCGAGGGACAACTAACTATGGCTACACCTTC. Complete variable domain (other parts from reference TRBV7-2 and TRBJ1-2): GAGVSQSPSNKVTEKGKDVELRCDPISGHTALYWYRQSLGQGLEFLIYFQGNSAPDKSGLPSDRFSAERTGGSVSTLTIQRTQQEDSAVYLCASSPRGTTNYGYTFGSGTRLTVV.

This clonotype was seen more than once but under ten times. This chain joins TRBV6-2 or TRBV6-3 and TRBJ2-1, with a weak D call TRBD1 (6 bases). Germline V CDR1 and CDR2: MNHEY, SVGEGT. This CDR3 is built from 13 residues. The V end lost 6 bases, the J end lost 3 bases, and 9 bases lay between the germline ends. CDR3 in DNA: TGTGCCAGCAGAGGGGGACACTACAATGAGCAGTTCTTC. Translating gives CASRGGHYNEQFF.

This clonotype occurred many times. The CDR3 DNA is TGTGCCAGCAGTTCCTACCCAGGCGGGACTAGCGGGGTTATTTTCACAGATACGCAGTATTTT. Its protein product is CASSSYPGGTSGVIFTDTQYF. This chain uses TRBV12-3 or TRBV12-4 with TRBJ2-3; 13 nucleotides agree with TRBD2. The CDR3 is made up of 21 amino acids. The junction had 18 bases not matched to a gene; V was cut back by 4 bases and J by 2 bases.

This clonotype has only a few counts. The chain joins TRBV5-4 to TRBJ1-2; 8 positions agree with TRBD1. The V gene end was trimmed by 2 bases and the J gene end by 7 bases; junction bases not matched to a gene: 4. Germline V gene lookup returns CDR1 SGHNT and CDR2 YYREEE (reference sequence). This CDR3 spans 13 amino acids. This CDR3 reads CASSFRGLGGYTF. CDR3 bases: TGTGCCAGCAGCTTCAGGGGGCTCGGTGGCTACACCTTC.

The V gene is TRBV7-2, the J gene TRBJ2-1, with TRBD2 matching 9 bases. The germline CDR1 and CDR2 sequences are SGHTA and FQGNSA. This CDR3 has 17 residues. V was clipped by 6 bases and J by 4 bases; unmatched bases: 13. For the CDR3, the DNA is TGTGCCAGCAGGGGGCGGGGGGGGGCGGGGGGGTACAATGAGCAGTTCTTC. Residues: CASRGRGGAGGYNEQFF. The whole variable domain, filled in from reference TRBV7-2 and TRBJ2-1, reads GAGVSQSPSNKVTEKGKDVELRCDPISGHTALYWYRQSLGQGLEFLIYFQGNSAPDKSGLPSDRFSAERTGGSVSTLTIQRTQQEDSAVYLCASRGRGGAGGYNEQFFGPGTRLTVL.